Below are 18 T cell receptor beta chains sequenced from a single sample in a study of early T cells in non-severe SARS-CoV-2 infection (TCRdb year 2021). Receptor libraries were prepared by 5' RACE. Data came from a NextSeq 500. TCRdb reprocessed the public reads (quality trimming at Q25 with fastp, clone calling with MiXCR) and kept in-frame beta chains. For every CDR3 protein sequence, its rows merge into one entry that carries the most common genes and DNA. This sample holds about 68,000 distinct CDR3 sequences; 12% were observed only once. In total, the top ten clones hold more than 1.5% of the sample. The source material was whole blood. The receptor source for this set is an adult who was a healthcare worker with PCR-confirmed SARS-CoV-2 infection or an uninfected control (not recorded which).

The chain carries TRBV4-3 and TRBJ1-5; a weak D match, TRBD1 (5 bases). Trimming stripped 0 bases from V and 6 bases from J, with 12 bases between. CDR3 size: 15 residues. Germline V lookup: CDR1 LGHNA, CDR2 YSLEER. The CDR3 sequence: CASSQDRGVAQPQHF. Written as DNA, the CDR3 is TGCGCCAGCAGCCAAGATCGGGGGGTGGCTCAGCCCCAGCATTTT.

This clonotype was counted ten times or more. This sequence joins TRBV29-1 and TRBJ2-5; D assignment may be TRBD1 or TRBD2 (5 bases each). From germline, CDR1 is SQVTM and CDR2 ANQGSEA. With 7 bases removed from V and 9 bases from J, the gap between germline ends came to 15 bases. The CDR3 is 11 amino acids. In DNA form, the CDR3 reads TGCAGCGCCAGGGACGGACGGGCCCAGTACTTC. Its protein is CSARDGRAQYF.

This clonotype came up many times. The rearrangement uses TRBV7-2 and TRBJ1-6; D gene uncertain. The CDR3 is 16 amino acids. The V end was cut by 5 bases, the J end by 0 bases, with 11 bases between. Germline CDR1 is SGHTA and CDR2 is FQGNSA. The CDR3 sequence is CASSPGPSSYNSPLHF. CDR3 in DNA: TGTGCCAGCAGCCCCGGACCGAGCTCCTATAATTCACCCCTCCACTTT.

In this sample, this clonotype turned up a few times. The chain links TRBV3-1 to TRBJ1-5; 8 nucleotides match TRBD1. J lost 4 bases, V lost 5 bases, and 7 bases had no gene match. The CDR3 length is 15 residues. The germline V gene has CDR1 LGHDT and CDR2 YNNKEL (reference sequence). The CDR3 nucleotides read TGTGCCAGCAGCTGGGGCAGGGGGCTGAATCAGCCCCAGCATTTT. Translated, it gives CASSWGRGLNQPQHF.

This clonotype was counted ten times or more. This chain's CDR3 is CSASLAETQYF. DNA for the CDR3: TGCAGTGCTAGCCTCGCGGAGACCCAGTACTTC. V is TRBV20-1 and J is TRBJ2-5; no definite D call. CDR3 length equals 11 residues. V shed 3 bases and J shed 5 bases, with 7 bases lying between them. The V gene's germline CDR1 is DFQATT and CDR2 SNEGSKA (reference sequence).

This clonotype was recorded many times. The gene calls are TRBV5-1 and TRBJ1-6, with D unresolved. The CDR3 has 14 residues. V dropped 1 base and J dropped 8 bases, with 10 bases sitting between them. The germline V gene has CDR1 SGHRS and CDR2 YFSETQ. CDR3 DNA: TGCGCCAGCAGCTTGTCTGGGCGAGATTCACCCCTCCACTTT. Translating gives CASSLSGRDSPLHF.

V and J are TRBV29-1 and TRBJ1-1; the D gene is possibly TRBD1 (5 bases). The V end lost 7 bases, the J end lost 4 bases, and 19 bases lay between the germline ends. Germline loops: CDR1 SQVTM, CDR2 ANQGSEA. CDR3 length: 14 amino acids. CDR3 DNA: TGCAGCGCCGTTCCCGGGGGGTCAGGCACTGAAGCTTTCTTT. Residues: CSAVPGGSGTEAFF.

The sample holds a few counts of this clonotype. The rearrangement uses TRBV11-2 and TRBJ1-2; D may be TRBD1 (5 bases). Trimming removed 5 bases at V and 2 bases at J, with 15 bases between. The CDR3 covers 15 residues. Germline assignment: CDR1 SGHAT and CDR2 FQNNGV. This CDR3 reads CASSIRPGGNYGYTF. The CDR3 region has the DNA TGTGCCAGCAGCATACGCCCGGGGGGGAACTATGGCTACACCTTC.

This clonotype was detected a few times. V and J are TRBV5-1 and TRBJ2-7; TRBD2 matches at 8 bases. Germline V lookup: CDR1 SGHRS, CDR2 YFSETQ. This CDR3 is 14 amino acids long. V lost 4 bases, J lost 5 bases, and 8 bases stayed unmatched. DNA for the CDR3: TGCGCCAGCAGCAACGGGGGGGCCAGGGACGAGCAGTACTTC. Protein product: CASSNGGARDEQYF.

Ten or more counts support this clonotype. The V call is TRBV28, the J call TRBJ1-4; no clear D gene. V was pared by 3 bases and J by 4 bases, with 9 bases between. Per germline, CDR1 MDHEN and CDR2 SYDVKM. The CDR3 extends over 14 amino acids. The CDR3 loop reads CASSLRQINEKLFF. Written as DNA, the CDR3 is TGTGCCAGCAGTTTGAGGCAGATTAATGAAAAACTGTTTTTT.

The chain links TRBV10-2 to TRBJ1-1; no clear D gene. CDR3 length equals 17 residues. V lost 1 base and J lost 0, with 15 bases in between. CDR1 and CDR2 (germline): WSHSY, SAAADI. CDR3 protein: CASSEYPSTTVNTEAFF. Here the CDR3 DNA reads TGCGCCAGCAGTGAGTATCCCTCGACGACGGTGAACACTGAAGCTTTCTTT.

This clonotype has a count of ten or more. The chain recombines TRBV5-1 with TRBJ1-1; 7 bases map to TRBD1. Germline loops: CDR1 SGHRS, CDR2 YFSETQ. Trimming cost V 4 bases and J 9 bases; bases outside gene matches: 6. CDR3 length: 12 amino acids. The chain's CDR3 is CASSPDRDKAFF. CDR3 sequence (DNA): TGCGCCAGCAGCCCCGACAGGGACAAAGCTTTCTTT. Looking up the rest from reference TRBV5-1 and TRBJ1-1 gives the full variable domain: KAGVTQTPRYLIKTRGQQVTLSCSPISGHRSVSWYQQTPGQGLQFLFEYFSETQRNKGNFPGRFSGRQFSNSRSEMNVSTLELGDSALYLCASSPDRDKAFFGQGTRLTVV.

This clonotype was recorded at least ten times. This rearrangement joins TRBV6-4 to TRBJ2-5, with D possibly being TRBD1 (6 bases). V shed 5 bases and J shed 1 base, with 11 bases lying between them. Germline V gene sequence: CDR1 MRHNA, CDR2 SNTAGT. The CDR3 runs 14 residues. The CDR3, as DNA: TGTGCCAGCAGTCCCAGAGGGGGCCAAGAGACCCAGTACTTC. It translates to CASSPRGGQETQYF.

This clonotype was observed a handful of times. The CDR3, as DNA: TGCAGCGTATTACCGGGACAGTCCTACGAGCAGTACTTC. This encodes CSVLPGQSYEQYF. The genes are TRBV29-1 and TRBJ2-7, with 7 nucleotides matching TRBD1. Germline V gene lookup returns CDR1 SQVTM and CDR2 ANQGSEA. V shed 6 bases, J shed 1 base, and the junction held 6 bases outside the gene matches. CDR3 length equals 13 residues.

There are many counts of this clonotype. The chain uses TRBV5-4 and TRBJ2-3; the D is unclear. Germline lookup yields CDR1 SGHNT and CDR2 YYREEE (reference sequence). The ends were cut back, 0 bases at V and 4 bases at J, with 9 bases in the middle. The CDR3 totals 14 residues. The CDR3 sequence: CASSLGLSPDTQYF. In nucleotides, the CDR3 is TGTGCCAGCAGCTTGGGACTGAGCCCAGATACGCAGTATTTT.

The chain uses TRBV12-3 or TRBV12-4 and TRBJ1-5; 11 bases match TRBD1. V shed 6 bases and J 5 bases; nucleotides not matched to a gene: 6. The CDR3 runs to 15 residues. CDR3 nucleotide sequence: TGTGCCAGCAGCCCGGGGGGACAGGGGGATCAGCCCCAGCATTTT. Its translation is CASSPGGQGDQPQHF.

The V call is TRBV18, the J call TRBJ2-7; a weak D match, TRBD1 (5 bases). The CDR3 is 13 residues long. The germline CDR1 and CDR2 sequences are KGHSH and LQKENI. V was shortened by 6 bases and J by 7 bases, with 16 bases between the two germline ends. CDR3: CASSPGRAWEQYF. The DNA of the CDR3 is TGTGCCAGCTCCCCCGGCAGGGCTTGGGAGCAGTACTTC.

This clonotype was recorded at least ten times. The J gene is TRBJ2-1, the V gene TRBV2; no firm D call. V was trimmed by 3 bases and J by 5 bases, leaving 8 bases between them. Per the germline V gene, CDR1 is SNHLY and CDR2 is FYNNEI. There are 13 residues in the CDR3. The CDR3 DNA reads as TGTGCCAGCAGTGAGCGAGAGAACAATGAGCAGTTCTTC. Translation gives CASSERENNEQFF.